Listed below are T cell receptor beta chains from one sample, sequenced in a study of molecular identifiers for immune sequencing clone quantification. TCRdb reprocessed the PCR reads via MiXCR and lists one record per CDR3 protein. The sample lists around 460,000 distinct CDR3 sequences, around 23% seen once, with roughly 0.77% in the top ten. The specimen was naive CD8+ T cells from blood, with Jurkat cell RNA spiked in. The receptor set was obtained from a human donor in good health. Some libraries in this study had Jurkat cell RNA spiked in. Each CDR3 is given with its conserved first and last residue. D genes are given only for firm matches. The listing skips clone size in some rows; elsewhere it reads once, few, many or a size class.

size: few
V: TRBV28
D: .
J: TRBJ1-2
DNA: TGTGCCAGCAGTTTTTACAGGGAACACACCTTC
CDR3: CASSFYREHTF

size: many
V: TRBV7-9
D: TRBD2
J: TRBJ2-5
DNA: TGTGCCAGCAGCTCCATGCGGGAGGGGCAAGAGACCCAGTACTTC
CDR3: CASSSMREGQETQYF

size: many
V: TRBV27
D: .
J: TRBJ2-2
DNA: TGTGCCAGCAGTATGAACACCGGGGAGCTGTTTTTT
CDR3: CASSMNTGELFF

size: few
V: TRBV3-1
D: .
J: TRBJ2-5
DNA: TGTGCCAGCAGCCAAGTTAACAGCCAAGAGACCCAGTACTTC
CDR3: CASSQVNSQETQYF

size: .
V: TRBV19
D: TRBD1
J: TRBJ2-7
DNA: TGTGCCAGTATAACAGGGGGGAACGTCTACGAGCAGTACTTC
CDR3: CASITGGNVYEQYF

size: many
V: TRBV30
D: TRBD1
J: TRBJ2-3
DNA: TGTGCCTGGACGGCGGGACAGGGCACAGATACGCAGTATTTT
CDR3: CAWTAGQGTDTQYF

size: few
V: TRBV4-1
D: .
J: TRBJ1-3
DNA: TGCGCCAGCAGTTGGTCCAGGGCTGGAAACACCATATATTTT
CDR3: CASSWSRAGNTIYF

size: .
V: TRBV6-2/TRBV6-3
D: .
J: TRBJ2-1
DNA: TGTGCCAGCACTACAGTCGGGACACTGTACAGTGAGCAGTTCTTC
CDR3: CASTTVGTLYSEQFF

size: many
V: TRBV6-2/TRBV6-3
D: .
J: TRBJ1-1
DNA: TGTGCCAGCAGTTACACAGGGCGGCGGACTGAAGCTTTCTTT
CDR3: CASSYTGRRTEAFF

size: few
V: TRBV19
D: .
J: TRBJ1-4
DNA: TGTGCCAGTTCAATAGTAGGGGCGTTTGGCGAAAAACTGTTTTTT
CDR3: CASSIVGAFGEKLFF

size: .
V: TRBV12-3/TRBV12-4
D: TRBD2
J: TRBJ2-2
DNA: TGTGCCAGCAGCAACCTAGCGGGCAAGAACACCGGGGAGCTGTTTTTT
CDR3: CASSNLAGKNTGELFF

size: .
V: TRBV11-2
D: TRBD2
J: TRBJ2-5
DNA: TGTGCCAGCAGCAACAGGTGGCGGGGGGAAGAGACCCAGTACTTC
CDR3: CASSNRWRGEETQYF

size: .
V: TRBV3-1
D: .
J: TRBJ2-2
DNA: TGTGCCAGCAGCCAAGCCCCCAAAGCGAACACCGGGGAGCTGTTTTTT
CDR3: CASSQAPKANTGELFF

size: .
V: TRBV30
D: .
J: TRBJ1-5
DNA: TGTAAACCGGCAGGCGTTAATCAGCCCCAGCATTTT
CDR3: CKPAGVNQPQHF

size: many
V: TRBV5-6
D: .
J: TRBJ1-1
DNA: TGTGCCAGCAGCAAGGAAAAAGGGGGGTATGGCACTGAAGCTTTCTTT
CDR3: CASSKEKGGYGTEAFF

size: .
V: TRBV12-3/TRBV12-4
D: TRBD1
J: TRBJ2-7
DNA: TGTGCCAGCAGAAGACAGGGCTACGAGCAGTACTTC
CDR3: CASRRQGYEQYF

size: few
V: TRBV28
D: .
J: TRBJ2-1
DNA: TGTGCCAGCAGCCATGGACAGTATAGCTCCTACAATGAGCAGTTCTTC
CDR3: CASSHGQYSSYNEQFF

size: many
V: TRBV4-3
D: .
J: TRBJ2-3
DNA: TGCGCCAGCAGCCAAACGTGGGCTTCCACAGATACGCAGTATTTT
CDR3: CASSQTWASTDTQYF

size: few
V: TRBV7-4
D: .
J: TRBJ1-1
DNA: TGTGCCAGCAGCTTAGGTTTGGAGATTCACACTGAAGCTTTCTTT
CDR3: CASSLGLEIHTEAFF

size: many
V: TRBV27
D: TRBD2
J: TRBJ2-2
DNA: TGTGCCAGCACCCCGACTAGCGGGGGGACCGGGGAGCTGTTTTTT
CDR3: CASTPTSGGTGELFF

size: .
V: TRBV7-9
D: .
J: TRBJ2-1
DNA: TGTGCCAGCAGCCCCCCGTTAGGGTCTTACAATGAGCAGTTCTTC
CDR3: CASSPPLGSYNEQFF

size: .
V: TRBV20-1
D: TRBD2
J: TRBJ2-7
DNA: TGCAGTGCGACCGGACTAGCGGGGGGAGAATTTAGCCCCTACGAGCAGTACTTC
CDR3: CSATGLAGGEFSPYEQYF

size: few
V: TRBV7-9
D: .
J: TRBJ2-1
DNA: TGTGCCAGCAGCTTAAGGGACTTCTCCTACAATGAGCAGTTCTTC
CDR3: CASSLRDFSYNEQFF

size: .
V: TRBV3-1
D: .
J: TRBJ2-1
DNA: TGTGCCAGCAGCCCCCGGTTTGATGAGCAGTTCTTC
CDR3: CASSPRFDEQFF

size: many
V: TRBV12-3/TRBV12-4
D: .
J: TRBJ2-7
DNA: TGTGCCAGCAGTTTAGTAGCAGCCTACGAGCAGTACTTC
CDR3: CASSLVAAYEQYF

size: .
V: TRBV7-2
D: TRBD2
J: TRBJ2-7
DNA: TGTGCCAGCAGCCATGGGGTGACCGGGACTAGCGTGGCTTACGAGCAGTACTTC
CDR3: CASSHGVTGTSVAYEQYF

size: few
V: TRBV11-2
D: TRBD1
J: TRBJ1-4
DNA: TGTGCCAGCAGCTTAGTTGGACAGGGAAATGAAAAACTGTTTTTT
CDR3: CASSLVGQGNEKLFF

size: .
V: TRBV5-1
D: .
J: TRBJ2-7
DNA: TGCGCCAGCAGCTTGGACGAACGCGCGCAGTACTTC
CDR3: CASSLDERAQYF

size: few
V: TRBV19
D: TRBD1
J: TRBJ2-7
DNA: TGTGCCAGCCCGGGACAGAGCTCCTACGAGCAGTACTTC
CDR3: CASPGQSSYEQYF

size: few
V: TRBV5-4
D: TRBD2
J: TRBJ2-5
DNA: TGTGCCAGCGCCGCCGGGGGGCAAGAGACCCAGTACTTC
CDR3: CASAAGGQETQYF

size: .
V: TRBV27
D: .
J: TRBJ2-5
DNA: TGTACCAGCAGCTTCAATGGTGGGGAGACCCAGTACTTC
CDR3: CTSSFNGGETQYF

size: .
V: TRBV18
D: .
J: TRBJ2-3
DNA: TGTGCCAGCTCACCAGATATCTCGGGCACAGATACGCAGTATTTT
CDR3: CASSPDISGTDTQYF

size: .
V: TRBV20-1
D: .
J: TRBJ2-7
DNA: TGCAGTGCTAGAGATCCCGGGGGTTTTCCGGGGGAGCAGTACTTC
CDR3: CSARDPGGFPGEQYF

size: .
V: TRBV30
D: .
J: TRBJ1-1
DNA: TGTGCCTGGAGGCTCGGACCCGGCTTTGAAGCTTTCTTT
CDR3: CAWRLGPGFEAFF

size: few
V: TRBV20-1
D: .
J: TRBJ2-7
DNA: TGCAGTGCTAGAGGGGTCGGCCGGAGCTACGAGCAGTACTTC
CDR3: CSARGVGRSYEQYF

size: .
V: TRBV6-2/TRBV6-3
D: .
J: TRBJ1-5
DNA: TGTGCCAGCAGTTACATCACAGACAACCACCAGCCCCGGCATTTT
CDR3: CASSYITDNHQPRHF